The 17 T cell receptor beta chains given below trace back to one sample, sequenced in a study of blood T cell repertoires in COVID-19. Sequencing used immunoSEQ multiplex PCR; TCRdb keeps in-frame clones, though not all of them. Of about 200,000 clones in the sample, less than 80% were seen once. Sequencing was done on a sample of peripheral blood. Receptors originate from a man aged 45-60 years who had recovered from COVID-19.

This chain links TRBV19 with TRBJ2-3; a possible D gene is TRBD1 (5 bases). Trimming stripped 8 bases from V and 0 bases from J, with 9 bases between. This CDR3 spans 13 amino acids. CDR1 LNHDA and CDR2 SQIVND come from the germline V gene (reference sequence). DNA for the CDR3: TGTGCCAGTGGGGCGGAAAGCACAGATACGCAGTATTTT. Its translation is CASGAESTDTQYF.

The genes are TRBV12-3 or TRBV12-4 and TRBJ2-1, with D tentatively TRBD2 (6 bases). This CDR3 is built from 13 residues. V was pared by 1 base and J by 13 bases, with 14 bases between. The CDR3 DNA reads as TGTGCCAGCAGTTTAGGGAGGGTTGTTTTTCAGTTCTTC. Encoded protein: CASSLGRVVFQFF.

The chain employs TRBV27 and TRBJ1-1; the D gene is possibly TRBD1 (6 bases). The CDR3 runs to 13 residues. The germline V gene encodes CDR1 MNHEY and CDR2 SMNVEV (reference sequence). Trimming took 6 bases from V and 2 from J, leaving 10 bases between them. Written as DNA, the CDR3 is TGTGCCAGCAGGAAACAGGGAAACACTGAAGCTTTCTTT. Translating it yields CASRKQGNTEAFF.

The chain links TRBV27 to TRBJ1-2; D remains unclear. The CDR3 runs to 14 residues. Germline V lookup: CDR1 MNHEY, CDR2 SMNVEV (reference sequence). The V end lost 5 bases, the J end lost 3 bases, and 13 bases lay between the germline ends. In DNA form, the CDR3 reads TGTGCCAGCAGTCCCGCCCCTAGGTACTATGGCTACACCTTC. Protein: CASSPAPRYYGYTF.

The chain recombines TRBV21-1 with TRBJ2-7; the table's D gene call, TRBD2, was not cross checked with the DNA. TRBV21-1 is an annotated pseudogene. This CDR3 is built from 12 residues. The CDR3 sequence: CASSKGGYEQYF. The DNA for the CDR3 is TGTGCCAGCAGTAAGGGAGGGTACGAGCAGTACTTC.

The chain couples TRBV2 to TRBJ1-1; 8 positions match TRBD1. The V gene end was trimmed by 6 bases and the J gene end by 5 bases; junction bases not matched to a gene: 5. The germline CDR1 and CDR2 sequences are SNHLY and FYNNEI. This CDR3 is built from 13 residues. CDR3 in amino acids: CASRQGGGTEAFF. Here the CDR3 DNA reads TGTGCCAGCAGACAGGGGGGAGGGACTGAAGCTTTCTTT.

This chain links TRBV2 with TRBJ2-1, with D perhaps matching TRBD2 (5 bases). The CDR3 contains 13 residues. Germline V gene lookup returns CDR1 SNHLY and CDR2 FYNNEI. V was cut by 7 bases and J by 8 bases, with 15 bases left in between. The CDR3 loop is CASIRTVFYEQFF. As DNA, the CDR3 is TGTGCCAGCATTCGGACTGTTTTCTATGAGCAGTTCTTC.

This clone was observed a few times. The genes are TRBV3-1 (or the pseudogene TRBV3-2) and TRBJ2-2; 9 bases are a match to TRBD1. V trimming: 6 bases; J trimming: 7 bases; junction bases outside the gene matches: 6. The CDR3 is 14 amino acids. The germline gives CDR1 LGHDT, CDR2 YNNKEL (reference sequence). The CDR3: CASSQTGGHGELFF. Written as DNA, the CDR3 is TGTGCCAGCAGTCAGACAGGGGGTCACGGGGAGCTGTTTTTT.

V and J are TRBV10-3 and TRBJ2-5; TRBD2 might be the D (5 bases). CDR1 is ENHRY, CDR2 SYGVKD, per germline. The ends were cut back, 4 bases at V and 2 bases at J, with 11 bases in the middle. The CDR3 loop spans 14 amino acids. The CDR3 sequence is CAISGFGLQETQYF. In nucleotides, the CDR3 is TGTGCCATCAGTGGATTCGGACTGCAAGAGACCCAGTACTTC.

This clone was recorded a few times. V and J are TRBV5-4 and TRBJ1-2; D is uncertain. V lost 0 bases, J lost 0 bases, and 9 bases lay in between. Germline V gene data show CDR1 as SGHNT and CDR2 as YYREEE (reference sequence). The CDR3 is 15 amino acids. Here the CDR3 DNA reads TGTGCCAGCAGCTTGGTAGCAGCCTCTAACTATGGCTACACCTTC. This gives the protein CASSLVAASNYGYTF.

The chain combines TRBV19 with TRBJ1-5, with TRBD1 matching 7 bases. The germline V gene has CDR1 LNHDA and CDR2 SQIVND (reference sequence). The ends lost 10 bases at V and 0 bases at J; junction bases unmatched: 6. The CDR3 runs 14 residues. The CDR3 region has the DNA TGTGCCATACAAGACAGGGCTAGCAATCAGCCCCAGCATTTT. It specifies CAIQDRASNQPQHF.

The CDR3: CASSQLSIRGTETQYF. CDR3 nucleotides: TGCGCCAGCAGCCAACTAAGTATCAGGGGAACGGAGACCCAGTACTTC. This chain connects TRBV4-1 to TRBJ2-5, with D tentatively TRBD1 (6 bases). The CDR3 extends over 16 amino acids. Trimming removed 2 bases from V and 5 bases from J, with 18 bases in between. Germline lookup yields CDR1 MGHRA and CDR2 YSYEKL.

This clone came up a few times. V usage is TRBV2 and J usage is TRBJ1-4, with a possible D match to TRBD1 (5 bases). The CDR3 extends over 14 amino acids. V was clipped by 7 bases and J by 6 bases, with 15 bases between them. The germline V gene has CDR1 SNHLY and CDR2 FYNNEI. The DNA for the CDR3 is TGTGCCAGCAATCGTGAAGGGGCTGATGAAAAACTGTTTTTT. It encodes CASNREGADEKLFF.

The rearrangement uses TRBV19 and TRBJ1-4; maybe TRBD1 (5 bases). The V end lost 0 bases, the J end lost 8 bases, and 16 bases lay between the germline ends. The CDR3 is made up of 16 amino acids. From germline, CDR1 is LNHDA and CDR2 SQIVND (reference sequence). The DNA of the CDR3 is TGTGCCAGTAGTATAGATCTTACGACAGCCCCCGAAAAACTGTTTTTT. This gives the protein CASSIDLTTAPEKLFF.

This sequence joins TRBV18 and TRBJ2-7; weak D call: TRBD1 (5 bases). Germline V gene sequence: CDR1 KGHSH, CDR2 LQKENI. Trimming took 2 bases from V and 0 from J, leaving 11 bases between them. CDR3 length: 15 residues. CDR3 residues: CASSPNGQSSYEQYF. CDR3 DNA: TGTGCCAGCTCACCAAACGGACAAAGCTCCTACGAGCAGTACTTC.

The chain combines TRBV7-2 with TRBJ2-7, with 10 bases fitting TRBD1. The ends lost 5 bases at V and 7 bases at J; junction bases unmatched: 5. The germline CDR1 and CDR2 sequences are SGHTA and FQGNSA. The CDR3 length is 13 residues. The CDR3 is CASSRTGGKEQYF. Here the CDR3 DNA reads TGTGCCAGCAGCCGGACAGGGGGTAAAGAGCAGTACTTC.

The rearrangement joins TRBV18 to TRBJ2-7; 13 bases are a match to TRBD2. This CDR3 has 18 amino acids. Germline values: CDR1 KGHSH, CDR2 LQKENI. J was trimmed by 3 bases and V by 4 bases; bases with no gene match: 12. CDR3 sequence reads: CASSQLAGGPTEVYEQYF. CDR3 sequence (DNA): TGTGCCAGCTCACAACTAGCGGGAGGGCCAACAGAAGTCTACGAGCAGTACTTC.